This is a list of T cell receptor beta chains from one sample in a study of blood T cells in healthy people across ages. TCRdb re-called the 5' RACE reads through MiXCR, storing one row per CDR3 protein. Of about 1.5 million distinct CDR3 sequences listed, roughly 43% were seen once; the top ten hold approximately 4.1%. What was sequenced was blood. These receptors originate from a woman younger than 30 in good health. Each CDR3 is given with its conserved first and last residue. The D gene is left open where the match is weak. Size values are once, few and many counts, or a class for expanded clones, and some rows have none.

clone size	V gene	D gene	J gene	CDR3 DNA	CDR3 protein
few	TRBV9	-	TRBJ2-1	TGTGCCAGCAGCCGTCGGGACTCTTCATACAATGAGCAGTTCTTC	CASSRRDSSYNEQFF
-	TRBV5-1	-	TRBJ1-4	TGCGCTAGCAGCTTGGGATCTGTCGGGGGTAATGAAAAACTGTTTTTT	CASSLGSVGGNEKLFF
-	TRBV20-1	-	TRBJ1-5	TGCAGTGCCACAATGGGGGGTCCTCCCCGGCATTTT	CSATMGGPPRHF
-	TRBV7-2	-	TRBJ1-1	TGTGCCAGCAGCTTATCCAGGAACCCGAACACTGAAGCTTTCTTT	CASSLSRNPNTEAFF
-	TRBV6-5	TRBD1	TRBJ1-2	TGTGCCAGCAGGTCCCGGGACAGGGGCCGGAGCTATGGCTACACCTTC	CASRSRDRGRSYGYTF
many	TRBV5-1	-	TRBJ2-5	TGCGCCAGCAGCTTGGGAGCTACCCAAGAGACCCAGTACTTC	CASSLGATQETQYF
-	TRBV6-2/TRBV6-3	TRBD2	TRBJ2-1	TGTGCCAGCACCCGGGACTACCACTACAATGAGCAGTTCTTC	CASTRDYHYNEQFF
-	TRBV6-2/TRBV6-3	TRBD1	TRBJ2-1	TGTGCCAGCAGACCTAGGACAGGGATATGGGAGCAGTTCTTC	CASRPRTGIWEQFF
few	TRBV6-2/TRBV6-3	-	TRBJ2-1	TGTGCCAGCAGTTTAGCCTCCCATGAGCAGTTCTTC	CASSLASHEQFF
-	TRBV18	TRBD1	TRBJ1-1	TGTGCCAGCTCACCTGACAGGGGGCTTGCTGAAGCTTTCTTT	CASSPDRGLAEAFF
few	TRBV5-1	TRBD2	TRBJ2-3	TGCGCCAGCAGCTTGTTGGGGCTAGCGGGAGGAAGCACAGATACGCAGTATTTT	CASSLLGLAGGSTDTQYF
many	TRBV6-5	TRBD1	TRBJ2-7	TGTGCCAGCAGTTACGGACAGGGGCTCTCCTACGAGCAGTACTTC	CASSYGQGLSYEQYF
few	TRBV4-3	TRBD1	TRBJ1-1	TGCGCCAGCAGCTTAGGACAGGGTCTCACAAATTCAGCTTTCTTT	CASSLGQGLTNSAFF
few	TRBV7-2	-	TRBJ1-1	TGTGCCAGCAGCTTAGCCTACCGGGACATTAGGCCGGCTTTCTTT	CASSLAYRDIRPAFF
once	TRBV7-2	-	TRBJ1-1	TGTGCCAGCAGCTCGAGGACATCCAACACTGGAGCTTTCTTT	CASSSRTSNTGAFF
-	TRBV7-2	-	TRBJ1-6	TGTGCCAGCAGCGGACAGACGAATCCACCCCTCCACTTT	CASSGQTNPPLHF
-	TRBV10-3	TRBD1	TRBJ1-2	TGTGCCATCAGAGAAGGACAGGGGGTATATGGCTACACCTTC	CAIREGQGVYGYTF
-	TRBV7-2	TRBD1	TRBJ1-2	TGTGCCAGCAGCTCGACAGGGGTTGGCTATGGCTACACCTTC	CASSSTGVGYGYTF